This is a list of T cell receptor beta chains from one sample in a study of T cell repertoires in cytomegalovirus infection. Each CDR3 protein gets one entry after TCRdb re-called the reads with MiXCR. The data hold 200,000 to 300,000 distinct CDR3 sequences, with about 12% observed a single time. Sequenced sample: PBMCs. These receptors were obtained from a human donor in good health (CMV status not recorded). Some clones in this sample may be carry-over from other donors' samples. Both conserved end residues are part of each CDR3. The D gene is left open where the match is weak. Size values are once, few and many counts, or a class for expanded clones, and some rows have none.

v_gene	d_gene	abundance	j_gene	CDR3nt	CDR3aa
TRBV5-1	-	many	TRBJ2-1	TGCGCCAGCAGCTGGCAACTAGCTCCCAATGAGCAGTTCTTC	CASSWQLAPNEQFF
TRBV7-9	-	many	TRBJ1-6	TGTGCCAGCAGCTCTGGGGGCAACTCCTATAATTCACCCCTCCACTTT	CASSSGGNSYNSPLHF
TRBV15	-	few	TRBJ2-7	TGTGCCACCAGCAACTTGGACAGCCCGACCTACGAGCAGTACTTC	CATSNLDSPTYEQYF
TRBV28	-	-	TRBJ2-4	TGTGCCAGCAGTCGGACAGAAAACATTCAGTACTTC	CASSRTENIQYF
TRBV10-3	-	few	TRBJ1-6	TGTGCCACCTCGGGCCGGACAAATTCACCCCTCCACTTT	CATSGRTNSPLHF
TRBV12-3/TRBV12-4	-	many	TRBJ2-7	TGTGCCAGCAGTCTCGCCGGGACTCAGTACGAGCAGTACTTC	CASSLAGTQYEQYF
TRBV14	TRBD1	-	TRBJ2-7	TGTGCCAGCAGCCAAGAACGGACAGGGATCCCCTACGAGCAGTACTTC	CASSQERTGIPYEQYF
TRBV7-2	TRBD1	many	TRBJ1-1	TGTGCCAGCAGCGCAGGACAGGGGAACACTGAAGCTTTCTTT	CASSAGQGNTEAFF
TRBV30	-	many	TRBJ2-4	TGTGCCTGGAGTGGGGACCCGGCAAACATTCAGTACTTC	CAWSGDPANIQYF
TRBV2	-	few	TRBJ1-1	TGTGCCAGCAGTGTAACAGTGAACACTGAAGCTTTCTTT	CASSVTVNTEAFF
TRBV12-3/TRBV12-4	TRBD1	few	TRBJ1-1	TGTGCCAGCCGGGACAGGGGTCGAAAAACTGAAGCTTTCTTT	CASRDRGRKTEAFF
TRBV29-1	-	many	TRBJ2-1	TGCAGCGTTGAAGATCTGGACAGCTATTACAATGAGCAGTTCTTC	CSVEDLDSYYNEQFF
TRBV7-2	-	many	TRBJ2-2	TGTGCCAGCGGGAGTAGGGGGGGGCCGGGCACCGGGGAGCTGTTTTTT	CASGSRGGPGTGELFF
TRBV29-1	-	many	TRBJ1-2	TGCAGCGTGGGGGACGCCGGCTACACCTTC	CSVGDAGYTF